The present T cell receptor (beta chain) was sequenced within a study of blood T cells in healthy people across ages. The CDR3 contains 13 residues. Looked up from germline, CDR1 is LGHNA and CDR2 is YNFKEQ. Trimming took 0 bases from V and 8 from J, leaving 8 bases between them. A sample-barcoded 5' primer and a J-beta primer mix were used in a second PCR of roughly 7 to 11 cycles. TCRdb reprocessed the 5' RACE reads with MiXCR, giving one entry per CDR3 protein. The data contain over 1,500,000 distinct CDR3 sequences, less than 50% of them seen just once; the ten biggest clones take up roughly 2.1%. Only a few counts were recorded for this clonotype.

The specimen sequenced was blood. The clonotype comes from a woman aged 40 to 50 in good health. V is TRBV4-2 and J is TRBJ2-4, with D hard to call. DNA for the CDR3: TGTGCCAGCAGCCAAGAGAAGCGTGACATTCAGTACTTC. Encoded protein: CASSQEKRDIQYF.